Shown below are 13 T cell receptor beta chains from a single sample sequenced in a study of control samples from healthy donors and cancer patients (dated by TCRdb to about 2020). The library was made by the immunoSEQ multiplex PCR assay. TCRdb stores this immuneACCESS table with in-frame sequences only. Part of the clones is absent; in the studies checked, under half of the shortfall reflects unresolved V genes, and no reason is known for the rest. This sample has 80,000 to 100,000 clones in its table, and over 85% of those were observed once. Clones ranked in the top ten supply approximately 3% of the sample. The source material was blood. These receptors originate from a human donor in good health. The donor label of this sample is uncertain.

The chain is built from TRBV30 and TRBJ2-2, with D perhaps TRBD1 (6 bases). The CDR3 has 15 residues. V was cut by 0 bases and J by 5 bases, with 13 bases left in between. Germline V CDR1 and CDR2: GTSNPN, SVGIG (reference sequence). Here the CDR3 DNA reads TGTGCCTGGAGTGTTATTGGACAGCCGACCGGGGAGCTGTTTTTT. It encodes CAWSVIGQPTGELFF.

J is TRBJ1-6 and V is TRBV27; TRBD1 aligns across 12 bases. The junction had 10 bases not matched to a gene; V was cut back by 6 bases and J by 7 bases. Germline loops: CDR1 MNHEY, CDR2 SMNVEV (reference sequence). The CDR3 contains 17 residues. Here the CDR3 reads CASSLGTGGGGNSPLHF. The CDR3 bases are TGTGCCAGCAGCCTCGGGACAGGGGGCGGAGGGAATTCACCCCTCCACTTT.

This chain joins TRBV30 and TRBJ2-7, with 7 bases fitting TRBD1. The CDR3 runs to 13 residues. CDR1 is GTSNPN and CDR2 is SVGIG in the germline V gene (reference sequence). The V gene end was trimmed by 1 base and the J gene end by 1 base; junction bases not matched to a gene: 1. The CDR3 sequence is CAWSGQGSYEQYF. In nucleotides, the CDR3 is TGTGCCTGGAGTGGACAGGGTTCCTACGAGCAGTACTTC.

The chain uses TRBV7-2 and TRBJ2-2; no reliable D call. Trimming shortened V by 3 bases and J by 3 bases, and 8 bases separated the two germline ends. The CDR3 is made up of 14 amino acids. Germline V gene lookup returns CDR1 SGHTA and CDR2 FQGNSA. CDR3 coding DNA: TGTGCCAGCAGCTTTTCTCAGTACACCGGGGAGCTGTTTTTT. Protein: CASSFSQYTGELFF.

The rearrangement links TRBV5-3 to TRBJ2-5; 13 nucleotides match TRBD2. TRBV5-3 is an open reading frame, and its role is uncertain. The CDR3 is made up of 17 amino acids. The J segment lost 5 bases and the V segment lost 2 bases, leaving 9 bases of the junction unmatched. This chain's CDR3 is CARSLGTSGESWETQYF. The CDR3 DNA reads TGTGCCAGAAGCTTAGGGACTAGCGGGGAGAGTTGGGAGACCCAGTACTTC.

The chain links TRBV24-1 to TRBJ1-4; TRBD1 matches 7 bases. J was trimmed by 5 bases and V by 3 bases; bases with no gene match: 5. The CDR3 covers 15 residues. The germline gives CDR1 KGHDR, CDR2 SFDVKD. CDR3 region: CATSDGTVKNEKLFF. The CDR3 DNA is TGTGCCACCAGTGATGGGACAGTGAAAAATGAAAAACTGTTTTTT.

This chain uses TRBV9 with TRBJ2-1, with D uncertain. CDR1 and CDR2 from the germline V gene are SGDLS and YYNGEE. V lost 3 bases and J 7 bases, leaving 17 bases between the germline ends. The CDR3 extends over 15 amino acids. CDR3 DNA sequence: TGTGCCAGCAGCGGGGATTCGATTCTTGGGAATGAGCAGTTCTTC. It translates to CASSGDSILGNEQFF.

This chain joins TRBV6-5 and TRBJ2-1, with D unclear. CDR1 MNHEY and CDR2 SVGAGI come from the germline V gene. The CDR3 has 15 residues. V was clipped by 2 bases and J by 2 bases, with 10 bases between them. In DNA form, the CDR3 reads TGTGCCAGCAGTTACGCTGCTAAAACCTACAATGAGCAGTTCTTC. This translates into CASSYAAKTYNEQFF.

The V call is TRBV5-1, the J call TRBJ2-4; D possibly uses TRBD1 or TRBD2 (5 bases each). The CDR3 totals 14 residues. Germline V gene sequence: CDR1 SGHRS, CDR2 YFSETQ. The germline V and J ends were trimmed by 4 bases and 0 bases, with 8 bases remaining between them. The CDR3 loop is CASSRDGAKNIQYF. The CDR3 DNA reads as TGCGCCAGCAGCCGGGACGGAGCCAAAAACATTCAGTACTTC.

The CDR3 nucleotides read TGTGCCAGCAGCCCCGGACAGGCCTTCACCTACGAGCAGTACTTC. It encodes CASSPGQAFTYEQYF. This chain uses TRBV7-2 with TRBJ2-7; 7 bases agree with TRBD1. Germline V CDR1 and CDR2: SGHTA, FQGNSA. Germline trimming cut 5 bases from V and 2 bases from J; bases unmatched to any gene: 9. The CDR3 loop spans 15 amino acids.

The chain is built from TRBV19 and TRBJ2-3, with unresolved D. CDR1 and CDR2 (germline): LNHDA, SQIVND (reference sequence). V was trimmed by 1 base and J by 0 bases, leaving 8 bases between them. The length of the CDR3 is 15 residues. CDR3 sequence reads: CASSIARRSTDTQYF. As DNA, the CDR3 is TGTGCCAGTAGTATAGCCCGACGGAGCACAGATACGCAGTATTTT.

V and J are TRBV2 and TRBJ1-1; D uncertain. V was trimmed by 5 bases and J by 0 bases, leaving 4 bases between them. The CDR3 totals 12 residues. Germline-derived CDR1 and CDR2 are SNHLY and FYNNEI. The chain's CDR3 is CASSLMNTEAFF. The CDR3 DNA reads TGTGCCAGCAGTCTGATGAACACTGAAGCTTTCTTT.

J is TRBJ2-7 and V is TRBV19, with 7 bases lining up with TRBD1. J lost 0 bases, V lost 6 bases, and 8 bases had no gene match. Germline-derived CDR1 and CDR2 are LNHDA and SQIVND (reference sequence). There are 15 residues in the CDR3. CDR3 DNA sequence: TGTGCCAGTAGCAACGACAGGGAAGGCTCCTACGAGCAGTACTTC. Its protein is CASSNDREGSYEQYF.